This T cell receptor beta chain was documented in a study of blood T cell repertoires in COVID-19. Overall study: The origin of the acute and convalescent COVID-19 samples was the United States, Italy and Spain. PBMCs, B-cell-depleted T cells, or T cells were the source of the cDNA or gDNA that made up the material.

Original data processing: Scientists estimated how many nucleated cells there were by amplifying reference gene primers. The repertoire was sequenced with immunoSEQ multiplex PCR; TCRdb's copy has only in-frame clones and lacks some. V, J and clone size reflect that table, while D and trimming were determined from the DNA. Of tens of thousands of clones in the sample, approximately 80% are singletons; the top ten hold over 6%. Germline V gene data show CDR1 as MNHEY and CDR2 as SMNVEV (reference sequence). V dropped 3 bases and J dropped 5; count of bases not matched to a gene: 7. The CDR3 has 15 residues.

The V and J genes are TRBV27 and TRBJ1-2; TRBD1 aligns across 9 bases. Material: peripheral blood. The source of this sequence is a man aged 65-85 years with acute or convalescent COVID-19. The CDR3 reads CASSFQPGTGYGYTF. DNA for the CDR3: TGTGCCAGCAGTTTCCAACCCGGGACAGGGTATGGCTACACCTTC.